The 25 T cell receptor beta chains reported below all come from one sample, sequenced in a study of cytomegalovirus exposure and HLA in healthy donors. PCR employed 60 Vbeta and 13 Jbeta primers. The method was immunoSEQ multiplex PCR; TCRdb's version includes in-frame clones alone and lacks a portion of them. This sample's table has under 200,000 clones. The source material was PBMCs. The source of these receptors is a young woman in good health and CMV-seropositive.

J is TRBJ2-1 and V is TRBV15, with 11 bases lining up with TRBD2. The J segment lost 15 bases and the V segment lost 0 bases, leaving 10 bases of the junction unmatched. CDR3 length equals 15 residues. Germline CDR1 LNHNV, CDR2 YYDKDF (reference sequence). The CDR3 protein is CATSRDGTSGPPGFF. For the CDR3, the DNA is TGTGCCACCAGCAGAGATGGGACTAGCGGCCCCCCCGGGTTCTTC.

This sequence joins TRBV2 and TRBJ2-1; D is perhaps TRBD2 (6 bases). Trimming shortened V by 9 bases and J by 2 bases, and 14 bases separated the two germline ends. Germline V gives CDR1 SNHLY, CDR2 FYNNEI. The CDR3 runs 14 residues. CDR3 region: CARSGTSTYNEQFF. The CDR3 nucleotides are TGTGCCAGGTCCGGGACTTCGACCTACAATGAGCAGTTCTTC.

CDR3 in DNA: TGTGCCAGCAGCTCCTTTTCACTTCCAGGGGGGTCAAACACTGAAGCTTTCTTT. Translated, it gives CASSSFSLPGGSNTEAFF. The chain couples TRBV11-2 to TRBJ1-1; 7 nucleotides line up with TRBD1. The CDR3 has 18 residues. From germline, CDR1 is SGHAT and CDR2 FQNNGV. V dropped 4 bases and J dropped 2; count of bases not matched to a gene: 16.

This sequence joins TRBV7-8 and TRBJ2-3; D possibly corresponds to TRBD2 (5 bases). The V end was cut by 6 bases, the J end by 0 bases, with 16 bases between. The CDR3 runs to 16 residues. Germline V CDR1 and CDR2: SGHVS, FQNEAQ. The CDR3 nucleotides are TGTGCCAGCAGACCCCGCCGGCCGGGGAGCACAGATACGCAGTATTTT. Translation: CASRPRRPGSTDTQYF.

The rearrangement joins TRBV11-2 to TRBJ2-3, with 12 bases lining up with TRBD2. The CDR3 covers 16 residues. V lost 6 bases to trimming and J lost 6 bases; unmatched junction nucleotides: 10. The germline V gene has CDR1 SGHAT and CDR2 FQNNGV. For the CDR3, the DNA is TGTGCCAGCAGGATAATGGGACTAGCGGGTTTGGATACGCAGTATTTT. Translated, it gives CASRIMGLAGLDTQYF.

The V and J genes are TRBV25-1 and TRBJ2-5; TRBD2 aligns across 7 bases. Unmatched junction bases numbered 14, after V lost 5 bases and J lost 5 bases. The CDR3 is made up of 16 amino acids. CDR1 and CDR2 from the germline V gene are MGHDK and SYGVNS. The CDR3 loop is CASSTHGSGVGETQYF. Written as DNA, the CDR3 is TGTGCCAGCAGTACCCACGGGAGCGGGGTGGGGGAGACCCAGTACTTC.

The V gene is TRBV14, the J gene TRBJ2-2; D is unresolved. CDR1 is SGHDN, CDR2 FVKESK, per germline. This CDR3 spans 14 amino acids. V shed 0 bases and J shed 5 bases, with 7 bases lying between them. CDR3 loop: CASSQDVGTGELFF. The CDR3 bases are TGTGCCAGCAGCCAAGACGTCGGTACCGGGGAGCTGTTTTTT.

The chain uses TRBV25-1 and TRBJ2-1; 9 bases map to TRBD2. Per the germline V gene, CDR1 is MGHDK and CDR2 is SYGVNS. The CDR3 has 16 residues. Trimming took 7 bases from V and 9 from J; bases not matched to a gene: 16. This CDR3 reads CASMAPAGGLTGEQFF. The CDR3 DNA sequence: TGTGCCAGCATGGCCCCAGCGGGAGGACTCACTGGTGAGCAGTTCTTC.

The chain joins TRBV20-1 to TRBJ1-1, with unresolved D. The V gene lost 6 bases and the J gene lost 11 bases, with 10 bases spanning the gap. The CDR3 has 9 amino acids. From germline, CDR1 is DFQATT and CDR2 SNEGSKA (reference sequence). This CDR3 is CSASGGAFF. The CDR3 nucleotides read TGCAGTGCCAGTGGAGGGGCTTTCTTT.

The rearrangement links TRBV10-3 to TRBJ2-7, with D hard to call. The V and J ends lost 4 bases and 7 bases respectively, with 11 bases between them. Germline values: CDR1 ENHRY, CDR2 SYGVKD. This CDR3 region has 12 residues. The CDR3 sequence: CAISVERTEQYF. CDR3 sequence (DNA): TGTGCCATCAGTGTGGAGCGAACGGAGCAGTACTTC.

J is TRBJ2-5 and V is TRBV6-5, with no clear D. TRBJ2-7 explains the end of the DNA better; the J call may be wrong. CDR3 size: 14 residues. Germline V gene lookup returns CDR1 MNHEY and CDR2 SVGAGI. The CDR3 here is CASSYSNSAYEQYF. The CDR3 coding sequence is TGTGCCAGCAGTTACTCGAACAGTGCCTACGAGCAGTACTTC.

The chain couples TRBV20-1 to TRBJ2-1; the D gene is possibly TRBD2 (5 bases). Germline V gene sequence: CDR1 DFQATT, CDR2 SNEGSKA (reference sequence). V lost 3 bases and J 15 bases, leaving 15 bases between the germline ends. The CDR3 is made up of 11 amino acids. The CDR3 spells CSASSREKRFF. CDR3 DNA sequence: TGCAGTGCTAGTTCCCGGGAAAAGCGGTTCTTC.

The V call is TRBV6-1, the J call TRBJ2-7; 8 bases are shared with TRBD1. Germline values: CDR1 MNHNS, CDR2 SASEGT. J gave up 2 bases and V 7 bases, and 7 bases lay outside the gene matches. CDR3 length: 14 residues. The CDR3 spells CASTRQGPTYEQYF. As DNA, the CDR3 is TGTGCCAGCACTAGACAGGGGCCCACCTACGAGCAGTACTTC.

The rearrangement uses TRBV30 and TRBJ2-7, with 8 bases identical to TRBD2. Per the germline V gene, CDR1 is GTSNPN and CDR2 is SVGIG (reference sequence). CDR3 length: 15 amino acids. V lost 3 bases, J lost 4 bases, and 11 bases stayed unmatched. As DNA, the CDR3 is TGTGCCTGGAGCCAAGAAGGACTAGCCCAGTACGAGCAGTACTTC. Protein sequence: CAWSQEGLAQYEQYF.

The chain uses TRBV10-3 and TRBJ2-2; 9 nucleotides line up with TRBD2. The CDR3 is made up of 15 amino acids. Germline CDR1 reads ENHRY; CDR2 reads SYGVKD. V shed 0 bases, J shed 6 bases, and the junction held 2 bases outside the gene matches. The DNA of the CDR3 is TGTGCCATCAGTGAGTCGCGGGAGGGGGCCGGGGAGCTGTTTTTT. Its translation: CAISESREGAGELFF.

The chain uses TRBV15 and TRBJ2-1, with D uncertain. The germline V and J ends were trimmed by 1 base and 13 bases, with 14 bases remaining between them. The CDR3 has 13 amino acids. The germline gives CDR1 LNHNV, CDR2 YYDKDF (reference sequence). The CDR3 DNA is TGTGCCACCAGCAGAGGGGCTCTCTCTTTTCAGTTCTTC. Its protein product is CATSRGALSFQFF.

About this clone: The junction differs from germline at one of its ends, possibly a read error. Other DNA sequences from this sample encode an identical CDR3 as well. V usage is TRBV6-1 and J usage is TRBJ1-6, with 7 bases that match TRBD1. The CDR3 has 13 residues. CDR1 and CDR2 (germline): MNHNS, SASEGT. The chain's CDR3 is CASGTAYNSPLHF. CDR3 coding DNA: TGTGCCAGCGGGACAGCTTATAATTCGCCCCTCCACTTT.

V is TRBV4-3 and J is TRBJ1-2; D might be TRBD1 (6 bases). Deletions cut 0 bases from V and 2 bases from J, with 10 bases between. This CDR3 is 15 amino acids long. Germline CDR1 is LGHNA and CDR2 is YSLEER. In nucleotides, the CDR3 is TGCGCCAGCAGCCAAGAACTGAGGGGGAACTATGGCTACACCTTC. This codes for CASSQELRGNYGYTF.

This chain uses TRBV2 with TRBJ2-1; tentative D call: TRBD2 (6 bases). Germline CDR1 is SNHLY and CDR2 is FYNNEI. V lost 7 bases to trimming and J lost 9 bases, with 16 bases between them. This CDR3 has 13 residues. CDR3 region: CASTTLGGTEQFF. CDR3 nucleotides: TGTGCCAGCACCACCCTCGGGGGTACTGAGCAGTTCTTC.

This chain links TRBV5-5 with TRBJ1-5; maybe TRBD1 (5 bases). Deletions cut 3 bases from V and 4 bases from J, with 14 bases between. The CDR3 spans 15 residues. Germline V CDR1 and CDR2: SGHKS, YYEKEE (reference sequence). This chain's CDR3 is CASSSYLGENQPQHF. DNA of the CDR3: TGTGCCAGCAGCTCCTACTTAGGGGAAAATCAGCCCCAGCATTTT.

The chain is built from TRBV10-2 and TRBJ2-6, with TRBD1 matching over 7 bases. The length of the CDR3 is 16 residues. With 6 bases clipped from V and 0 bases from J, the junction kept 5 bases outside the gene matches. Per germline, CDR1 WSHSY and CDR2 SAAADI. The CDR3 reads CASRLGQASGANVLTF. CDR3 bases: TGCGCCAGCAGACTCGGACAGGCCTCTGGGGCCAACGTCCTGACTTTC.

This chain links TRBV30 with TRBJ1-5; maybe TRBD1 (6 bases). The CDR3 has 15 residues. Germline CDR1 GTSNPN, CDR2 SVGIG (reference sequence). Trimming stripped 5 bases from V and 3 bases from J, with 17 bases between. The CDR3 bases are TGTGCCTGGGGTACGGAGGACAGCTTCAATCAGCCCCAGCATTTT. As protein: CAWGTEDSFNQPQHF.

The chain employs TRBV2 and TRBJ2-7, with D hard to call. The CDR3 is 14 amino acids. Per the germline V gene, CDR1 is SNHLY and CDR2 is FYNNEI. The V end lost 5 bases, the J end lost 1 base, and 12 bases lay between the germline ends. This CDR3 reads CASSLSRMSYEQYF. The DNA of the CDR3 is TGTGCCAGCAGTCTTTCCAGGATGTCCTACGAGCAGTACTTC.

Written as DNA, the CDR3 is TGTGCCAGCAGCTTAGTAGGGGCTAATGAAAAACTGTTTTTT. Protein: CASSLVGANEKLFF. This rearrangement joins TRBV7-6 to TRBJ1-4; D may be TRBD1 (5 bases). Per the germline V gene, CDR1 is SGHVS and CDR2 is FNYEAQ. The CDR3 runs 14 residues. Between the trimmed V and J ends, which lost 1 base and 3 bases, there was a span of 6 bases.

This rearrangement joins TRBV6-6 to TRBJ1-1; 7 nucleotides align to TRBD1. Germline V gene data show CDR1 as MNHNY and CDR2 as SVGAGI (reference sequence). CDR3 size: 12 residues. V gave up 5 bases and J gave up 4 bases; unmatched junction bases: 1. The CDR3 is CASSNRGTEAFF. CDR3 bases: TGTGCCAGCAGTAACAGGGGCACTGAAGCTTTCTTT.